Listed below are T cell receptor beta chains from one sample, sequenced in a study of siplizumab effects on memory and regulatory T cells. For these receptors, no antigen is known. The assay was immunoSEQ multiplex PCR, and TCRdb's table has in-frame clones only and misses some. Of approximately 12,000 clones listed, about 40% were seen once; the top ten hold roughly 9.1%. The material sequenced was CFSE-low (dividing) CD8+ T cells sorted from an allogeneic mixed lymphocyte reaction. The source of these receptors is a human donor in good health; the cells came from an allogeneic mixed lymphocyte reaction. Each CDR3 is given with its conserved first and last residue. Fields, in order: V gene, D gene, clone size, J gene, CDR3 DNA, CDR3 protein. D genes are given only for firm matches. Size values are once, few and many counts, or a class for expanded clones, and some rows have none.

V: TRBV6-1; D: -; size: few; J: TRBJ2-7; DNA: TGTGCCAGCAGTGAAATCCCTCGGACAGGAGGGGAGTACGAGCAGTACTTC; CDR3: CASSEIPRTGGEYEQYF
V: TRBV2; D: -; size: -; J: TRBJ1-1; DNA: TGTGCCAGCAGTGACATCGGGGGGCGCGGGTTAGGGGCTGAAGCTTTCTTT; CDR3: CASSDIGGRGLGAEAFF
V: TRBV27; D: -; size: medium-sized; J: TRBJ2-1; DNA: TGTGCCAGCAGTTTAGGAGGGCCGGGCAATGAGCAGTTCTTC; CDR3: CASSLGGPGNEQFF
V: TRBV7-9; D: TRBD2; size: medium-sized; J: TRBJ2-3; DNA: TGTGCCAGCAGCCTAGACCCGGGGGGAATCACAGATACGCAGTATTTT; CDR3: CASSLDPGGITDTQYF
V: TRBV10-3; D: -; size: -; J: TRBJ2-7; DNA: TGTGCCATCAGTCCAGCCTACGAGCAGTACTTC; CDR3: CAISPAYEQYF
V: TRBV7-3; D: TRBD2; size: -; J: TRBJ2-7; DNA: TGTGCCAGCAGCCCGGGACTAGCGGGAGCCGAGCAGTACTTC; CDR3: CASSPGLAGAEQYF
V: TRBV5-5; D: -; size: -; J: TRBJ1-1; DNA: TGTGCCAGCAGCTTGTTGGGGGAGAACACTGAAGCTTTCTTT; CDR3: CASSLLGENTEAFF
V: TRBV5-1; D: TRBD1; size: -; J: TRBJ1-1; DNA: TGCGCCAGCAGCTTGGGGGTTGTTGGGACAGACTACACTGAAGCTTTCTTT; CDR3: CASSLGVVGTDYTEAFF
V: TRBV5-4; D: -; size: few; J: TRBJ2-7; DNA: TGTGCCAGCAGCTTGAGGTCAGACTACGAGCAGTACTTC; CDR3: CASSLRSDYEQYF
V: TRBV6-5; D: -; size: -; J: TRBJ1-2; DNA: TGTGCCAGCAGGAATTTCGGCCACGCTAACTATGGCTACACCTTC; CDR3: CASRNFGHANYGYTF
V: TRBV13; D: -; size: many; J: TRBJ2-7; DNA: TGTGCCAGCAGCTCTGGGTTGCTCGAGCAGTACTTC; CDR3: CASSSGLLEQYF
V: TRBV2; D: -; size: medium-sized; J: TRBJ2-3; DNA: TGTGCCAGCAGTTTCCTAGCGACAGATACGCAGTATTTT; CDR3: CASSFLATDTQYF
V: TRBV27; D: -; size: few; J: TRBJ2-3; DNA: TGTGCCAGCAGTTCCGCTACTCTAGCTAGCACAGATACGCAGTATTTT; CDR3: CASSSATLASTDTQYF
V: TRBV27; D: -; size: few; J: TRBJ2-2; DNA: TGTGCCAGCAGTCAGGGACAAGGGGTGAGGGAGCTGTTTTTT; CDR3: CASSQGQGVRELFF
V: TRBV11-3; D: TRBD1; size: -; J: TRBJ1-2; DNA: TGTGCCAGCAGTGGCCCCTACCCGGGACAGGGACGTAACTATGGCTACACCTTC; CDR3: CASSGPYPGQGRNYGYTF
V: TRBV19; D: TRBD2; size: -; J: TRBJ2-1; DNA: TGTGCCAGTGCACTAGCGGACTACAATGAGCAGTTCTTC; CDR3: CASALADYNEQFF
V: TRBV4-1; D: -; size: -; J: TRBJ2-7; DNA: TGCGCCAGCAGCCAAGGACAGCGCGGGGAGCAGTACTTC; CDR3: CASSQGQRGEQYF
V: TRBV6-5; D: -; size: -; J: TRBJ1-2; DNA: TGTGCCAGCAGTTTGGGACACAACTATGGCTACACCTTC; CDR3: CASSLGHNYGYTF
V: TRBV29-1; D: TRBD1; size: few; J: TRBJ2-7; DNA: TGCAGCGTGGGGACAGGGGGCTCCTACGAGCAGTACTTC; CDR3: CSVGTGGSYEQYF
V: TRBV27; D: -; size: -; J: TRBJ2-7; DNA: TGTGCCAGCAGTTATAACGGGAATTCCTACGAGCAGTACTTC; CDR3: CASSYNGNSYEQYF
V: TRBV9; D: -; size: -; J: TRBJ2-3; DNA: TGTGCCAGCAGCGTAGAGGATCTTTCAACCACAGATACGCAGTATTTT; CDR3: CASSVEDLSTTDTQYF
V: TRBV7-9; D: -; size: few; J: TRBJ2-1; DNA: TGTGCCAGCAGCTTAAGTCACAATGAGCAGTTCTTC; CDR3: CASSLSHNEQFF
V: TRBV4-1; D: -; size: -; J: TRBJ1-6; DNA: TGCGCCAGCAACTCGGCAGGGTGGAATTCACCCCTCCACTTT; CDR3: CASNSAGWNSPLHF
V: TRBV7-9; D: -; size: -; J: TRBJ1-3; DNA: TGTGCCAGCAGCTTACAAAGCTCTGGAAACACCATATATTTT; CDR3: CASSLQSSGNTIYF
V: TRBV2; D: TRBD1; size: -; J: TRBJ1-1; DNA: TGTGCCAGCAGACAGGGGACTGAAGCTTTCTTT; CDR3: CASRQGTEAFF
V: TRBV2; D: -; size: -; J: TRBJ1-5; DNA: TGTGCCAGCAGCCAGGAGTGGGCGCAACAGCCCCAGCATTTT; CDR3: CASSQEWAQQPQHF
V: TRBV10-3; D: -; size: -; J: TRBJ2-1; DNA: TGTGCCATCAGTGAGAAGATGTCCTACAATGAGCAGTTCTTC; CDR3: CAISEKMSYNEQFF
V: TRBV5-8; D: -; size: -; J: TRBJ2-7; DNA: TGTGCCAGCAGCTTGCCGGGCAGGGTCTCCTACGAGCAGTACTTC; CDR3: CASSLPGRVSYEQYF
V: TRBV5-4; D: -; size: -; J: TRBJ2-7; DNA: TGTGCCAGCAGCTTCGGCACAGGCTACGAGCAGTACTTC; CDR3: CASSFGTGYEQYF